This T cell receptor beta chain was profiled in a study of T cell responses to AZD1222 COVID-19 vaccine. Whole-study results and caveats: The study found Spike-specific TCR breadth and depth rose after two AZD1222 doses.

Regarding this clone: The antigen is unknown.

The germline gives CDR1 SGHTS, CDR2 YDEGEE. V lost 2 bases to trimming and J lost 5 bases, with 14 bases between them. CDR3 length: 15 residues. Clones were read by immunoSEQ multiplex PCR, and TCRdb kept only the in-frame ones, dropping some. This table has approximately 270,000 clones, 90% to 95% appearing once. The source is an adult who received the AZD1222 COVID-19 vaccine. The chain combines TRBV5-8 with TRBJ1-5; D is ambiguous. Material: peripheral blood, obtained 28 days after the second AZD1222 dose. CDR3 coding DNA: TGTGCCAGCAGCTTAATGGATAGACTTTATCAGCCCCAGCATTTT. Its protein product is CASSLMDRLYQPQHF.